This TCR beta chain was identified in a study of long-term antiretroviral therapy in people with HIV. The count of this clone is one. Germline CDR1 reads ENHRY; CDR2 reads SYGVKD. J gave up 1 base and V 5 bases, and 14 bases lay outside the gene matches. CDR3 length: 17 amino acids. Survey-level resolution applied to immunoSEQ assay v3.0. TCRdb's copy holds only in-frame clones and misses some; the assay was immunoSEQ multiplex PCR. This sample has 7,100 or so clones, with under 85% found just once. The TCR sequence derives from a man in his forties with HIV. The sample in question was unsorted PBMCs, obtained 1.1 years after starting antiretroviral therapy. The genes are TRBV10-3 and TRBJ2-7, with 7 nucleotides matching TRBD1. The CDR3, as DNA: TGTGCCATCAGTCCGGGACAGAACCCCTTCTATTCCTACGAGCAGTACTTC. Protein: CAISPGQNPFYSYEQYF.